Listed here is a single TCR beta chain. Its target is not known. This entry belongs to a study of T cell responses to AZD1222 COVID-19 vaccine. Study information: Both about-4-week and about-12-week second-dose recipients were combined.

The assay was immunoSEQ multiplex PCR, and TCRdb's table has in-frame clones only and misses some. The table has approximately 110,000 clones, 65% to 90% seen once. General study findings and limits: Spike-specific TCR depth and breadth grew after two AZD1222 doses.

The specimen comprised peripheral blood, sampled on day 0 of AZD1222 vaccination. The source of this sequence is an adult in good health.

The CDR3 coding sequence is TGTGCCAGCAGCTACTGGGGAGGGGCGGGGTATGGCTACACCTTC. It translates to CASSYWGGAGYGYTF. This chain uses TRBV21-1 with TRBJ1-2. TRBV21-1 is listed as a pseudogene. The CDR3 spans 15 residues.